These 14 T cell receptor beta chains were sequenced from one sample in a study of siplizumab effects on memory and regulatory T cells (dated by TCRdb to between 2017 and 2020). Library preparation employed the immunoSEQ multiplex PCR assay. TCRdb's version of the immuneACCESS table is confined to in-frame rearrangements and falls short of the full clone set. An unresolved V gene accounts for under half of the shortfall where checked; the remainder is of unknown origin. The sample contains approximately 97,000 clones, roughly nine tenths of them found a single time. The top ten clonotypes cover around 1.1% of the sample. The sequencing input was CD4+ T cells sorted from blood. The receptors stem from a human donor in good health.

V and J are TRBV28 and TRBJ1-1; 8 positions agree with TRBD1. The CDR3 has 15 amino acids. Germline V CDR1 and CDR2: MDHEN, SYDVKM. V lost 6 bases and J lost 3; bases outside the gene matches: 9. The CDR3: CASRLRQGTYTEAFF. For the CDR3, the DNA is TGTGCCAGCAGACTAAGACAGGGGACTTACACTGAAGCTTTCTTT.

The chain has TRBV7-8 and TRBJ2-7; 8 positions agree with TRBD1. Germline CDR1 and CDR2: SGHVS and FQNEAQ. Losses at the gene ends were 2 bases for V and 1 base for J; bases not matched to a gene: 1. The CDR3 spans 14 residues. The CDR3 bases are TGTGCCAGCAGCTTATACAGGGGGTCCTACGAGCAGTACTTC. Amino acid sequence: CASSLYRGSYEQYF.

The V call is TRBV4-2, the J call TRBJ1-1, with 7 bases aligning to TRBD1. There are 16 residues in the CDR3. The junction had 6 bases not matched to a gene; V was cut back by 2 bases and J by 0 bases. Per the germline V gene, CDR1 is LGHNA and CDR2 is YNFKEQ. CDR3 protein: CASSQLDRAMNTEAFF. For the CDR3, the DNA is TGTGCCAGCAGCCAATTAGACAGGGCCATGAACACTGAAGCTTTCTTT.

This clone was recorded a few times. The rearrangement joins TRBV18 to TRBJ2-7; tentatively, D is TRBD2 (5 bases). With 3 bases removed from V and 6 bases from J, the gap between germline ends came to 15 bases. Germline loops: CDR1 KGHSH, CDR2 LQKENI. The CDR3 is made up of 14 amino acids. The CDR3 nucleotides are TGTGCCAGCTCACCTCCGAGGGATGTAGCCGAGCAGTACTTC. This translates into CASSPPRDVAEQYF.

The chain couples TRBV9 to TRBJ2-2; no clear D gene. Germline CDR1 reads SGDLS; CDR2 reads YYNGEE. The CDR3 runs to 16 residues. V lost 0 bases to trimming and J lost 0 bases, with 9 bases between them. The CDR3 protein is CASSVVVSSNTGELFF. CDR3 nucleotide sequence: TGTGCCAGCAGCGTAGTTGTCTCGTCGAACACCGGGGAGCTGTTTTTT.

The V and J genes are TRBV29-1 and TRBJ2-3, with D possibly being TRBD2 (6 bases). From germline, CDR1 is SQVTM and CDR2 ANQGSEA. Trimming cost V 5 bases and J 5 bases, with 8 bases left between them. The CDR3 is 11 amino acids. CDR3 loop: CSVNGGDTQYF. CDR3 sequence (DNA): TGCAGCGTTAACGGGGGAGATACGCAGTATTTT.

This chain uses TRBV5-8 with TRBJ2-4, with D possibly being TRBD1 (5 bases). V shed 4 bases and J shed 2 bases, with 19 bases lying between them. The CDR3 contains 17 residues. Germline V gene data show CDR1 as SGHTS and CDR2 as YDEGEE. For the CDR3, the DNA is TGTGCCAGCAGCCTCTTATTCATGGGGCCAACCAAAAACATTCAGTACTTC. This encodes CASSLLFMGPTKNIQYF.

The J gene is TRBJ2-5, the V gene TRBV6-7, with D possibly being TRBD1 or TRBD2 (5 bases each). TRBV6-7 is sorted into the ORF group, with uncertain function. With 0 bases removed from V and 1 base from J, the gap between germline ends came to 18 bases. The length of the CDR3 is 18 residues. DNA of the CDR3: TGTGCCAGCAGTTACTCGAGGCGAGGGGATGGCCTCCAAGAGACCCAGTACTTC. Translation gives CASSYSRRGDGLQETQYF.

This clone was seen a single time. J is TRBJ1-1 and V is TRBV19; D gene ambiguous. V shed 3 bases and J shed 4 bases, with 15 bases lying between them. The CDR3 has 15 residues. Germline lookup yields CDR1 LNHDA and CDR2 SQIVND (reference sequence). The CDR3 sequence: CASSIVVSAGTEAFF. CDR3 bases: TGTGCCAGTAGTATCGTCGTATCGGCGGGCACTGAAGCTTTCTTT.

V gene TRBV5-4 combines with J gene TRBJ1-2; a possible D gene is TRBD1 (5 bases). Germline values: CDR1 SGHNT, CDR2 YYREEE (reference sequence). The V gene lost 0 bases and the J gene lost 6 bases, with 12 bases spanning the gap. The CDR3 has 14 amino acids. The CDR3 loop reads CASSLDPQGDGYTF. CDR3 sequence (DNA): TGTGCCAGCAGCTTGGACCCTCAAGGGGATGGCTACACCTTC.

This clone was observed once. CDR3 sequence reads: CASSLVRGNNEQFF. The DNA of the CDR3 is TGCGCCAGCAGCTTGGTCCGGGGAAACAATGAGCAGTTCTTC. The chain couples TRBV5-1 to TRBJ2-1; D may be TRBD2 (5 bases). Per germline, CDR1 SGHRS and CDR2 YFSETQ. V was trimmed by 0 bases and J by 5 bases, leaving 9 bases between them. There are 14 residues in the CDR3. Full variable domain (rest looked up from reference TRBV5-1 and TRBJ2-1): KAGVTQTPRYLIKTRGQQVTLSCSPISGHRSVSWYQQTPGQGLQFLFEYFSETQRNKGNFPGRFSGRQFSNSRSEMNVSTLELGDSALYLCASSLVRGNNEQFFGPGTRLTVL.

V and J are TRBV5-6 and TRBJ2-3; D call uncertain. V was cut by 2 bases and J by 1 base, with 8 bases left in between. Per germline, CDR1 SGHDT and CDR2 YYEEEE. The CDR3 has 14 residues. The DNA for the CDR3 is TGTGCCAGCAGCTTTAAGGTCCGCACAGATACGCAGTATTTT. This encodes CASSFKVRTDTQYF.

The rearrangement uses TRBV28 and TRBJ1-4; maybe TRBD1 (5 bases). This CDR3 is built from 14 residues. CDR1 is MDHEN and CDR2 is SYDVKM in the germline V gene. Trimming pared 6 bases from V and 8 bases from J, leaving 16 bases between. The CDR3: CASSRRGGGEKLFF. DNA for the CDR3: TGTGCCAGCAGCCGGCGGGGGGGTGGCGAAAAACTGTTTTTT.

The V and J genes are TRBV7-7 and TRBJ2-5, with 7 bases matching TRBD1. The germline V gene encodes CDR1 SSHAT and CDR2 FNYEAQ (reference sequence). Trimming at V came to 5 bases and at J to 1 base, leaving 7 bases not matched to a gene. The CDR3 loop spans 15 amino acids. The CDR3 nucleotides read TGTGCCAGCAGCGAGGTGGGACAGCTCCAAGAGACCCAGTACTTC. Residues: CASSEVGQLQETQYF.